This T cell receptor (beta chain) was profiled in a study of T cells in Graves' hyperthyroidism and ophthalmopathy (dated by TCRdb to between 2018 and 2021). Regarding the study in general: Peripheral blood was sampled at the time of initial diagnosis, prior to any treatment. To identify distinguishing TCR V-J signatures, a discovery cohort of roughly 100 patients was used, comprising 43 with Graves' ophthalmopathy and some 57 with stable Graves' hyperthyroidism. Whether ophthalmopathy could be predicted prospectively was tested in an independent validation cohort made up of about 20 hyperthyroidism patients plus 17 patients who later progressed to ophthalmopathy. The roughly 91 discovery patients were randomly divided into training and test sets at a 7:3 ratio. Thyroid tissue and blood T-cell repertoires from about six Graves' hyperthyroidism patients were also compared in the study. Once sampling was done, hyperthyroidism patients were given methimazole at a starting dose of 30 mg daily, whereas ophthalmopathy patients were given high-dose intravenous methylprednisolone. The paper reports TCR Vbeta CDR3 sequencing of fewer than 150 peripheral blood samples: some 41 ophthalmopathy, roughly 74 hyperthyroidism and 17 progressor patients. Overall results and qualifications from the work: Most expanded thyroid clonotypes (frequency above 0.001) were also found in blood, which suggests that blood repertoires may mirror thyroid immune responses. A 13 V-J signature model separated ophthalmopathy from stable hyperthyroidism, with just over 85% sensitivity and roughly 82% specificity in cross-validation and 80%/75% in testing. No statistical method was used to fix the sample size in advance, and group allocation was not hidden from the investigators. During validation, the model predicted progression to ophthalmopathy a median of roughly six months ahead of onset, with around 71% sensitivity and almost 75% specificity.

Turning to this clonotype: The antigen this receptor binds is unknown. No base qualities exist here, and no much larger clone lies one base off it.

The TCR beta CDR3 regions were amplified from RNA transcripts. A first-round RT-PCR of the TCR CDR3 used the HTBI primer set with the Qiagen OneStep RT-PCR kit. A second multiplex PCR round built the libraries, followed by size selection and purification. Paired-end sequencing of the libraries was performed with 100 bp reads on an Illumina HiSeq2000. The authors' pipeline ran thus. SOAPnuke was used to process the raw data, with reads discarded if the reads contained adapters or uncalled bases, had a mean Phred below 15, or lacked an exact constant-primer or identifier match. High-quality paired reads were merged using COPE v1.2.5, and each unique nucleotide sequence was defined as a clonotype. Clonotypes were aligned to IMGT TRBV, TRBD and TRBJ reference segments using MiTCR v1.1. Analysis was restricted to V-J combinations with a frequency above 0.0001, which covered roughly 99% of repertoires. The TCS score was defined as the ratio of F50 (clonal expansion) to E x V (chaos), calculated using BLOSUM62-based TCRdist between CDR3 peptides within each V-J. Welch's t-statistics and random forest reduced just over 500 V-J features to roughly 13, which were used in a naive Bayes classifier (R e1071). The Morisita-Horn index was used to measure how similar the thyroid and blood repertoires were. TCRdb applied fastp at Q25 and MiXCR to the public reads, then kept only in-frame beta chains. CDR3 protein duplicates are merged, each entry listing the most common genes and DNA. TCRdb's processing, not the authors', yielded these V and J calls. The sample table contains hundreds of thousands of distinct CDR3 sequences; only one count was recorded for 38% of them. The top ten constitute about 8.9% of the sample.

A patient counted as having stable Graves' hyperthyroidism if no progression to ophthalmopathy occurred over 18 months of follow-up. The hyperthyroidism patients were between 18 and 65 years old and newly diagnosed, with a disease duration of less than 2 months. Patients with uncontrolled infections, other autoimmune diseases, pregnancy or lactation were excluded. Diagnoses were established on the basis of clinical symptoms, serum thyroxine and TRAb, thyroid ultrasound, and orbital computed tomography. Ficoll-Paque density gradient centrifugation was used to isolate PBMCs from under 11 ml of fresh peripheral blood. Total RNA was extracted using Trizol reagent, and RNA quality was assessed on an Agilent 2100 Bioanalyzer. The cysteine opens and the phenylalanine closes a CDR3 of 16 amino acids. Only CDR3 DNA is held: 48 bases, read in frame from base 1. Ends trimmed: V by 4 bases, J by 4 bases; bases unmatched to a gene: 12. Taken from the germline V gene, the CDR1 and CDR2 loops are SGDLS and YYNGEE.

This receptor was obtained from a man aged 18 to 29 with Graves' hyperthyroidism. The chain employs TRBV9 and TRBJ2-5; TRBD2 aligns with 8 central bases. Material: blood. CDR3 reads: CASSSLGGGPGETQYF. The nucleotide sequence reads as follows: TGTGCCAGCAGCTCCTTGGGCGGGGGGCCTGGAGAGACCCAGTACTTC.